Included here is one TCR beta chain sequence, with context. What it binds is not known. Each CD8+ T cell subset was sorted in triplicate, a few hundred thousand cells each. The sample belongs to a study of CXCR3-negative and CXCR3-positive naive CD8 T cells. The CDR3 spans 14 residues. Germline V lookup: CDR1 SEHNR, CDR2 FQNEAQ (reference sequence). Regarding the study as a whole: With surface CD5 comparable between naive subsets, TCR strength was estimated using properties derived from the TRB CDR3. TRBV-TRBJ usage was alike in naive CXCR3-negative and CXCR3-positive cells but differed in memory cells. Similarly elevated diversity marked both naive subsets, with memory CD8+ cells showing far lower diversity.

cDNA libraries for TRB were generated by 5' RACE incorporating UMI labels. With the 5' RACE reads reprocessed, TCRdb shows one record per CDR3 protein and no DNA. This sample's table reports approximately 52,000 distinct CDR3 sequences. The source material was memory CD8+ T cells from blood. The sequence derives from a human donor in good health. Some clones in this sample may be carry-over from other donors' samples. The chain uses TRBV7-9 and TRBJ2-7. CDR3 in amino acids: CASSLEAGLWEQYF.